This TCR beta chain emerged from a study of cytomegalovirus exposure and HLA in healthy donors. Study summary: Early release data held some 79 million unique TCRs from HLA-typed donors.

With regard to this clone: Its matching antigen is unknown.

Study results and caveats: Using the classifier, cytomegalovirus status was reportedly diagnosed with high specificity and sensitivity.

This CDR3 has 16 amino acids. CDR1 and CDR2 from the germline V gene are KGHSH and LQKENI. Trimming removed 2 bases from V and 0 bases from J, with 10 bases in between. PCR used 60 Vbeta primers and 13 Jbeta primers. Repertoires were generated with immunoSEQ multiplex PCR, while TCRdb's copy carries only in-frame clones and drops some. Here the sample spans some 140,000 clones, 70% to 85% being singletons. Sequencing input: PBMCs. V is TRBV18 and J is TRBJ2-2; D might be TRBD1 (5 bases). This TCR was sampled from a woman aged 45-60 years in good health and CMV-seropositive. The CDR3 reads CASSPLTATNTGELFF. CDR3 nucleotides: TGTGCCAGCTCACCATTGACAGCCACGAACACCGGGGAGCTGTTTTTT.